The 27 T cell receptor beta chains below were found in one sample sequenced in a study of blood T cells in healthy people across ages. With a J-beta primer mix and a sample-barcoded 5' primer, a second PCR ran 7 to 11 cycles. TCRdb analysed the 5' RACE reads with MiXCR anew, one entry per CDR3 protein. Of 1.5 million to 2 million distinct CDR3 sequences in the sample, 25% to 30% are singletons; the top ten hold 7.7%. The specimen was blood. Source of these receptors: a woman in her thirties in good health.

The rearrangement joins TRBV20-1 to TRBJ2-5; 8 bases match TRBD2. The V segment lost 6 bases and the J segment 5 bases; nucleotides outside the gene matches: 11. Germline V gene lookup returns CDR1 DFQATT and CDR2 SNEGSKA (reference sequence). The CDR3 runs to 14 residues. In nucleotides, the CDR3 is TGCAGTGCCAGGGTAGCGGGACGCGGTGAGACCCAGTACTTC. Protein sequence: CSARVAGRGETQYF.

Concerning this clonotype: A read error may account for a junction end that differs from germline. The chain links TRBV12-3 or TRBV12-4 to TRBJ2-1; 7 nucleotides agree with TRBD2. CDR3 length: 13 residues. CDR3 amino acids: CASRDGRRYERFF. CDR3 nucleotide sequence: TGTGCCAGCAGGGACGGGAGGAGGTATGAGCGGTTCTTC.

The sample holds many counts of this clonotype. The chain employs TRBV20-1 and TRBJ2-7, with 14 nucleotides matching TRBD2. Germline lookup yields CDR1 DFQATT and CDR2 SNEGSKA (reference sequence). This CDR3 is built from 14 residues. Germline trimming cut 5 bases from V and 5 bases from J; bases unmatched to any gene: 5. CDR3 region: CSAAGTSGRDEQYF. The DNA of the CDR3 is TGCAGTGCTGCCGGGACTAGCGGGAGAGACGAGCAGTACTTC.

This clonotype has a single count. This may be a read error: a much more frequent sequence differs by one nucleotide. The V gene is TRBV4-1, the J gene TRBJ1-6, with 7 bases that match TRBD1. The ends lost 3 bases at V and 5 bases at J; junction bases unmatched: 7. The V gene's germline CDR1 is MGHRA and CDR2 YSYEKL. The CDR3 consists of 16 residues. CDR3 protein: CASSHPDRLDNSPLHF. The CDR3, as DNA: TGCGCCAGCAGCCACCCGGACAGGTTGGATAATTCACCCCTCCACTTT.

This clonotype has more than one count but fewer than ten. The J gene is TRBJ2-4, the V gene TRBV20-1, with 11 bases fitting TRBD2. The junction had 14 bases not matched to a gene; V was cut back by 6 bases and J by 13 bases. CDR1 DFQATT and CDR2 SNEGSKA come from the germline V gene (reference sequence). CDR3 size: 14 residues. The CDR3 bases are TGCAGTGCCTTGACTAGCGGGATAGGGAATGAGCAGTACTTC. Translating it yields CSALTSGIGNEQYF.

A remark on this clonotype: A much larger clone differs from this one at a single base, so this may be a read error. The chain joins TRBV20-1 to TRBJ1-2; D call uncertain. Germline-derived CDR1 and CDR2 are DFQATT and SNEGSKA (reference sequence). The CDR3 length is 14 residues. V gave up 7 bases and J gave up 4 bases, with 19 bases separating them. The CDR3 sequence: CSGGSLATSYGYTF. CDR3 DNA: TGCAGTGGGGGTTCGTTAGCGACGAGCTATGGCTACACCTTC.

V gene TRBV5-6 combines with J gene TRBJ2-7; TRBD2 aligns across 10 bases. V gave up 0 bases and J gave up 3 bases; unmatched junction bases: 3. Germline loops: CDR1 SGHDT, CDR2 YYEEEE. The CDR3 runs to 15 residues. The CDR3 here is CASSLGTSGCYEQYF. CDR3 bases: TGTGCCAGCAGCTTGGGGACTAGCGGTTGCTACGAGCAGTACTTC.

This chain joins TRBV7-7 and TRBJ2-5; 9 bases match TRBD1. Unmatched junction bases numbered 8, after V lost 1 base and J lost 11 bases. CDR3 length: 14 residues. Germline V gene sequence: CDR1 SSHAT, CDR2 FNYEAQ (reference sequence). The CDR3 loop reads CASSLEGTGSRQYF. The DNA for the CDR3 is TGTGCCAGCAGCTTAGAAGGGACAGGGAGTAGACAGTACTTC.

This clonotype was counted many times. The rearrangement joins TRBV20-1 to TRBJ2-4; D gene ambiguous. The CDR3 has 13 amino acids. Germline V CDR1 and CDR2: DFQATT, SNEGSKA (reference sequence). V shed 4 bases and J shed 1 base, with 8 bases lying between them. The chain's CDR3 is CSAIHSAKNIQYF. In DNA, the CDR3 is TGCAGTGCTATTCATTCGGCCAAAAACATTCAGTACTTC.

In the case of this clonotype: At one boundary the junction diverges from the germline segment, which might be a read error. J is TRBJ2-1 and V is TRBV6-2 or TRBV6-3, with TRBD2 identical over 13 bases. Germline V gene sequence: CDR1 MNHEY, CDR2 SVGEGT. The CDR3 runs to 16 residues. CDR3 coding DNA: TGTGCCAGCAGTCGCCGTGGACTAGCGGGAGTGAATGAGCAGGTCTTC. Its protein product is CASSRRGLAGVNEQVF.

The chain couples TRBV6-2 or TRBV6-3 to TRBJ2-1; 8 nucleotides line up with TRBD2. Trimming removed 5 bases from V and 0 bases from J; junction bases left unmatched: 3. Germline lookup yields CDR1 MNHEY and CDR2 SVGEGT. The CDR3 is 15 amino acids. Here the CDR3 reads CASSIAGFSYNEQFF. In DNA, the CDR3 is TGTGCCAGCAGTATAGCGGGGTTCTCCTACAATGAGCAGTTCTTC.

V is TRBV15 and J is TRBJ2-1; 11 positions match TRBD2. This CDR3 contains 16 residues. The V gene end was trimmed by 9 bases and the J gene end by 5 bases; junction bases not matched to a gene: 12. Germline V gene sequence: CDR1 LNHNV, CDR2 YYDKDF (reference sequence). The CDR3 DNA follows: TGTGCCACTCAACGGACTGTAGCGGGAGGGGACAATGAGCAGTTCTTC. Its protein is CATQRTVAGGDNEQFF.

The V and J genes are TRBV2 and TRBJ2-5; perhaps TRBD2 as D (6 bases). CDR3 length: 13 residues. Germline V gene lookup returns CDR1 SNHLY and CDR2 FYNNEI. V gave up 7 bases and J gave up 0 bases, with 9 bases separating them. The CDR3: CASMGGNQETQYF. DNA for the CDR3: TGTGCCAGCATGGGGGGTAACCAAGAGACCCAGTACTTC.

This clonotype was seen a few times. The chain is built from TRBV14 and TRBJ1-1; perhaps TRBD1 as D (5 bases). From germline, CDR1 is SGHDN and CDR2 FVKESK. V lost 1 base and J 9 bases, leaving 12 bases between the germline ends. This CDR3 contains 13 residues. In nucleotides, the CDR3 is TGTGCCAGCAGCCAAGGTGGGGCGACAAAAGCTTTCTTT. It is translated as CASSQGGATKAFF. The variable domain in full, completed from reference TRBV14 and TRBJ1-1, reads EAGVTQFPSHSVIEKGQTVTLRCDPISGHDNLYWYRRVMGKEIKFLLHFVKESKQDESGMPNNRFLAERTGGTYSTLKVQPAELEDSGVYFCASSQGGATKAFFGQGTRLTVV.

This chain joins TRBV4-1 and TRBJ1-5; 8 bases fit TRBD1. The CDR3 totals 17 residues. With V trimmed by 5 bases and J by 6 bases, 15 bases remained unmatched. From germline, CDR1 is MGHRA and CDR2 YSYEKL. This CDR3 reads CASSVTHGQGGSQPQHF. Written as DNA, the CDR3 is TGCGCCAGCAGCGTAACCCACGGACAGGGCGGTAGTCAGCCCCAGCATTTT.

The sample holds a few counts of this clonotype. Possible read error: a much larger clone is one base away. V and J are TRBV5-1 and TRBJ1-4, with TRBD1 matching 8 bases. This CDR3 has 14 residues. In germline, CDR1 is SGHRS, CDR2 YFSETQ. V gave up 2 bases and J gave up 8 bases; unmatched junction bases: 5. CDR3 loop: CASSFGRGLEKLFF. CDR3 bases: TGCGCCAGCAGCTTTGGCAGGGGGCTAGAAAAACTGTTTTTT. Complete variable domain (other parts from reference TRBV5-1 and TRBJ1-4): KAGVTQTPRYLIKTRGQQVTLSCSPISGHRSVSWYQQTPGQGLQFLFEYFSETQRNKGNFPGRFSGRQFSNSRSEMNVSTLELGDSALYLCASSFGRGLEKLFFGSGTQLSVL.

V usage is TRBV5-1 and J usage is TRBJ2-3; 8 nucleotides line up with TRBD1. Unmatched junction bases numbered 10, after V lost 6 bases and J lost 4 bases. Germline V gene sequence: CDR1 SGHRS, CDR2 YFSETQ. The CDR3 spans 15 residues. CDR3 protein: CASMRQGAGSDTQYF. The DNA of the CDR3 is TGCGCCAGCATGAGGCAGGGGGCCGGGTCAGATACGCAGTATTTT.

This clonotype occurred many times. Compared with germline, one end of the junction differs, possibly owing to a read error. The CDR3 here is CASSSTGGPYEQYF. The CDR3 DNA reads as TGTGCCAGCAGTTCAACGGGAGGACCCTACGAGCAGTACTTC. The V call is TRBV5-1, the J call TRBJ2-7; TRBD2 matches 7 bases. This CDR3 is built from 14 residues. Germline V lookup: CDR1 SGHRS, CDR2 YFSETQ.

There are many counts of this clonotype. The chain has TRBV20-1 and TRBJ2-7; 7 bases agree with TRBD2. The V and J ends lost 0 bases and 4 bases, in that order; junction bases with no gene match: 9. This CDR3 spans 15 amino acids. CDR1 and CDR2 from the germline V gene are DFQATT and SNEGSKA (reference sequence). The CDR3 sequence: CSAREGEGRVYEQYF. CDR3 bases: TGCAGTGCTAGAGAGGGAGAGGGGAGGGTATACGAGCAGTACTTC.

This clonotype was seen ten or more times. The gene calls are TRBV10-2 and TRBJ2-5, with TRBD1 matching 8 bases. The J segment lost 1 base and the V segment lost 6 bases, leaving 10 bases of the junction unmatched. The CDR3 length is 16 residues. The germline gives CDR1 WSHSY, CDR2 SAAADI. The CDR3, as DNA: TGCGCCAGCAGCTGGGACAGGACCCCTCCCCAAGAGACCCAGTACTTC. The encoded protein is CASSWDRTPPQETQYF.

This clonotype was detected only a few times. The chain employs TRBV9 and TRBJ2-1; 8 bases fit TRBD1. Germline V lookup: CDR1 SGDLS, CDR2 YYNGEE. V was clipped by 0 bases and J by 10 bases; unmatched bases: 6. The CDR3 runs to 14 residues. CDR3 DNA: TGTGCCAGCAGCGTAGCGGACAGGGCGCTCGAGCAGTTCTTC. Its translation: CASSVADRALEQFF.

The chain combines TRBV21-1 with TRBJ1-1; TRBD1 is the table's D call, not checked against the DNA. TRBV21-1 is described as a pseudogene. The CDR3 has 14 amino acids. The CDR3 spells CASSPPRWTEEAFF. In nucleotides, the CDR3 is TGTGCCAGCAGCCCTCCACGATGGACAGAAGAAGCTTTCTTT.

On this clonotype: A read error may account for a junction end that differs from germline. The chain recombines TRBV6-6 with TRBJ1-6; D may be TRBD1 (6 bases). The CDR3 length is 15 residues. Germline V gene sequence: CDR1 MNHNY, CDR2 SVGAGI (reference sequence). The CDR3 DNA sequence: TGTGCCAACAGTTACTCGACACAGGGCTATTCACCCCTCCACTTT. This encodes CANSYSTQGYSPLHF.

This clonotype was observed a few times. The rearrangement uses TRBV6-5 and TRBJ1-2, with D uncertain. Germline lookup yields CDR1 MNHEY and CDR2 SVGAGI. V was shortened by 8 bases and J by 2 bases, with 12 bases between the two germline ends. This CDR3 spans 13 amino acids. The CDR3 coding sequence is TGTGCCAGCGGATCGCAGTTAAACTATGGCTACACCTTC. This encodes CASGSQLNYGYTF.

The V and J genes are TRBV6-1 and TRBJ1-5; a possible D gene is TRBD1 (5 bases). CDR1 is MNHNS, CDR2 SASEGT, per germline. The CDR3 covers 14 residues. The germline V and J ends were trimmed by 7 bases and 1 base, with 11 bases remaining between them. The CDR3 DNA is TGTGCCAGCATACGACCAGGGAGCAATCAGCCCCAGCATTTT. It encodes CASIRPGSNQPQHF.

Points on this clonotype: Its ends do not fully match the called genes, so a read error is possible. The chain employs TRBV30 and TRBJ1-1, with D possibly matching TRBD1 (6 bases). The CDR3 runs to 13 residues. The germline gives CDR1 GTSNPN, CDR2 SVGIG (reference sequence). The CDR3 protein is CAGSVTRGSEAFF. The CDR3 DNA reads TGTGCCGGGAGTGTAACCAGGGGATCGGAAGCTTTCTTT.

At least ten counts were recorded for this clonotype. The CDR3 DNA is TGTGCCAGCAGCTCCACAGTAACTTATGGCTACACCTTC. Translated, it gives CASSSTVTYGYTF. V usage is TRBV7-2 and J usage is TRBJ1-2; D is uncertain. In germline, CDR1 is SGHTA, CDR2 FQGNSA. Trimming stripped 4 bases from V and 5 bases from J, with 11 bases between. The CDR3 spans 13 residues.